The clone carrying this TCR beta chain was counted between two and nine times. Its antigen is as yet unknown. The data originate from a study of CD8+CD57+ T cells in acquired aplastic anemia. Study overall: DNA from sorted CD4+ and CD8+ cells averaged around 3.5 ug. Study results and limitations: Patient and control CD8+ Simpson's diversity was not significantly different. Patients and controls shared 25 to 35 CD8+ CDR3 sequences, which appeared highly expressed in patients and within their immunodominant clones.

Germline V lookup: CDR1 SNHLY, CDR2 FYNNEI. V lost 5 bases and J 3 bases, leaving 13 bases between the germline ends. This CDR3 contains 14 residues. Template material for TCR beta VDJ and CDR3 profiling consisted of genomic DNA. TCRdb itself ran the reads through MiXCR, one entry per CDR3 protein. This table holds about 270,000 distinct CDR3 sequences, roughly half found once. Sequencing was performed on sorted CD4+, CD8+, or CD8+CD57+ T cells (not recorded which) from PBMCs. The V and J genes are TRBV2 and TRBJ1-1; a weak D match, TRBD1 (5 bases). This TCR was sampled from a human donor with severe aplastic anemia or a healthy control (not recorded which). The CDR3 bases are TGTGCCAGCAGTTTAGGGGTCCTGGACACTGAAGCTTTCTTT. It translates to CASSLGVLDTEAFF.